What follows describes a single T cell receptor (beta chain). This sample was taken from a study of blood T cell repertoires in COVID-19. Turning to the study itself: Spain, Italy and the United States supplied samples that represented acute and convalescent COVID-19. T cells, B-cell-depleted T cells, or PBMCs supplied cDNA or gDNA.

CDR3 length: 13 residues. CDR1 is MNHEY and CDR2 is SVGAGI in the germline V gene. V lost 6 bases and J 3 bases, leaving 11 bases between the germline ends. Original analysis: Cell counts per sample came from amplifying reference gene primers. Only in-frame clones appear in the TCRdb table, and some are missing; sequencing was by immunoSEQ multiplex PCR. That table is the source of V, J and clone size, and D and trimming were worked out from the DNA. This sample yields approximately 240,000 clones, of which around four fifths are seen a single time; 3% to 4% belongs to the top ten. The source of this sequence is a middle-aged woman with active or convalescent COVID-19. The V and J genes are TRBV6-5 and TRBJ1-1; D is possibly TRBD1 (5 bases). The material sequenced was peripheral blood. CDR3 in DNA: TGTGCCAGCAGCCCCGCAGGGTACACTGAAGCTTTCTTT. Translation gives CASSPAGYTEAFF.